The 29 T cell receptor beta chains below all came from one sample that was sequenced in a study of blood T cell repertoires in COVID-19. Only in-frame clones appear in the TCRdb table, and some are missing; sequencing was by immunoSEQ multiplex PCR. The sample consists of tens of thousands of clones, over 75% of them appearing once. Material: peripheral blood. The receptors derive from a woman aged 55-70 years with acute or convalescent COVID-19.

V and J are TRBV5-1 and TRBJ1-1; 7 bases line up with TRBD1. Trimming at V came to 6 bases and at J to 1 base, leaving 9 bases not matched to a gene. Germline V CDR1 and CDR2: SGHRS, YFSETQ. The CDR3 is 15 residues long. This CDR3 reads CASTRDSFSNTEAFF. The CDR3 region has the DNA TGCGCCAGCACCAGGGACAGTTTTTCGAACACTGAAGCTTTCTTT.

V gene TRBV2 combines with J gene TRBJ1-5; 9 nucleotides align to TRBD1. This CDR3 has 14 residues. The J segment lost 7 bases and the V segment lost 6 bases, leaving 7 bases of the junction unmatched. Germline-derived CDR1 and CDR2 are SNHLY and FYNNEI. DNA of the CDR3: TGTGCCAGCAGCGGGACAGGGCTCGGACAGCCCCAGCATTTT. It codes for CASSGTGLGQPQHF.

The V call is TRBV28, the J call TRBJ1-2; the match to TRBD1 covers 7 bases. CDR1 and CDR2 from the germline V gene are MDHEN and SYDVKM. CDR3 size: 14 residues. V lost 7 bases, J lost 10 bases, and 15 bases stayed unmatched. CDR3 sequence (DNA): TGTGCCAGCAAAAGAAAAGGGGGCCTCGAGAACTACACCTTC. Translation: CASKRKGGLENYTF.

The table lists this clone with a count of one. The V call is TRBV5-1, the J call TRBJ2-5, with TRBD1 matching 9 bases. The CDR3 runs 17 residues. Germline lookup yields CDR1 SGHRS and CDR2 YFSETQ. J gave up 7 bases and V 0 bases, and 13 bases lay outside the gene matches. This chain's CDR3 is CASSLAGTGRERGTQYF. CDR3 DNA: TGCGCCAGCAGCTTGGCAGGGACAGGGCGTGAGAGGGGGACCCAGTACTTC.

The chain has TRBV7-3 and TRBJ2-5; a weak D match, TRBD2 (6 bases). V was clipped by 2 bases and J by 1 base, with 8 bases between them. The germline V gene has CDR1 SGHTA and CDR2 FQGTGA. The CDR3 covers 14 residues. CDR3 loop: CASSLVGGQETQYF. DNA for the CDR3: TGTGCCAGCAGCTTAGTCGGGGGCCAAGAGACCCAGTACTTC.

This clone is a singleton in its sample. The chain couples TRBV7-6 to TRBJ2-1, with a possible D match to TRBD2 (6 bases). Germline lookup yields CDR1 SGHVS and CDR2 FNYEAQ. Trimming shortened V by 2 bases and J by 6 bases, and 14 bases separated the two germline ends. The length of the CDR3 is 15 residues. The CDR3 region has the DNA TGTGCCAGCAGCTTAAGTCGGGGGAGTGGCAATGAGCAGTTCTTC. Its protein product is CASSLSRGSGNEQFF.

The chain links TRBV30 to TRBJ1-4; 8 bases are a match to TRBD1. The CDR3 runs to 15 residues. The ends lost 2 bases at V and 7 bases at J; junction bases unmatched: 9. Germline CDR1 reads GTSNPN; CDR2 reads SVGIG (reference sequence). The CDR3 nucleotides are TGTGCCTGGAGTCCTACAGGGGGAAGAGGTGAAAAACTGTTTTTT. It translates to CAWSPTGGRGEKLFF.

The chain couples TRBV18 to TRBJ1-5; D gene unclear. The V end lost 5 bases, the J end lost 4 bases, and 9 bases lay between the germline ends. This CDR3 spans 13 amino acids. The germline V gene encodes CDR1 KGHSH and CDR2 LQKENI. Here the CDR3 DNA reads TGTGCCAGCTCAGAAGACAAAAATCAGCCCCAGCATTTT. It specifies CASSEDKNQPQHF.

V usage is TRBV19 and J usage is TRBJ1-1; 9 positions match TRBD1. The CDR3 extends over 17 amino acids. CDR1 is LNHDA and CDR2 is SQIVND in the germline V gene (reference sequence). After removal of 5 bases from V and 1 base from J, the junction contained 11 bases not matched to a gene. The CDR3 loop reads CASSRYRGQKGNTEAFF. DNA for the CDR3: TGTGCCAGTAGTCGTTACAGGGGGCAAAAAGGGAACACTGAAGCTTTCTTT.

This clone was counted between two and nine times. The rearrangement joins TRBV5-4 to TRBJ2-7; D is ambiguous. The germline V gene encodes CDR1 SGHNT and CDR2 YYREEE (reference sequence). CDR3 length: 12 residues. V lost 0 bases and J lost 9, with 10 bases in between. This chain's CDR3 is CASSLASGGQYF. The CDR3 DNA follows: TGTGCCAGCAGCTTGGCGTCCGGCGGGCAGTACTTC.

CDR3 region: CATSDRESGYTF. The CDR3 bases are TGTGCCACCAGTGATCGGGAGAGCGGCTACACCTTC. The rearrangement uses TRBV24-1 and TRBJ1-2; no clear D. This CDR3 is built from 12 residues. The germline V gene encodes CDR1 KGHDR and CDR2 SFDVKD. The germline V and J ends were trimmed by 3 bases and 8 bases, with 9 bases remaining between them.

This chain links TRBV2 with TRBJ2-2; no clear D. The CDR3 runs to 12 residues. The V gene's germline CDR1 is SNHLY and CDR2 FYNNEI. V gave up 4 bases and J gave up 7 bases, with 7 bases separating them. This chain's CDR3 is CASSVPHGELFF. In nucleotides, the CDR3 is TGTGCCAGCAGTGTTCCCCACGGGGAGCTGTTTTTT.

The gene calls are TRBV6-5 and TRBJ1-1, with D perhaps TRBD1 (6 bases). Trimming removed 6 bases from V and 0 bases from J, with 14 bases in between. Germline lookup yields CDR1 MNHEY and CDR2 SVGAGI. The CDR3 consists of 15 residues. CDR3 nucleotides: TGTGCCAGCAGCCTTGGACAGCTCATGAACACTGAAGCTTTCTTT. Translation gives CASSLGQLMNTEAFF.

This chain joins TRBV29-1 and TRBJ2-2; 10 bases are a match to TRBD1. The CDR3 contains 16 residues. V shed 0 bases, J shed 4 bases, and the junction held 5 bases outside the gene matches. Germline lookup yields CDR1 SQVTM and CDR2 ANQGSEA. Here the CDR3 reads CSVEDRGQGRTGELFF. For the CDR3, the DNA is TGCAGCGTTGAAGATAGGGGACAGGGGCGCACCGGGGAGCTGTTTTTT.

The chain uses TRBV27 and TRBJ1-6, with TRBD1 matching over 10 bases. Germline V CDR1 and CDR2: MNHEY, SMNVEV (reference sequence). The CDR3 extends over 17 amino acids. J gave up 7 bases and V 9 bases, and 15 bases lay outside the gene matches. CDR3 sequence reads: CASCRGQGSAGNSPLHF. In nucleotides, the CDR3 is TGTGCCAGTTGCAGGGGACAGGGGAGTGCGGGAAATTCACCCCTCCACTTT.

In nucleotides, the CDR3 is TGTGCCAGCAGCTCTGGACAGGCTGATGAAAAACTGTTTTTT. Translating it yields CASSSGQADEKLFF. V usage is TRBV7-9 and J usage is TRBJ1-4; 7 bases map to TRBD1. Germline trimming cut 4 bases from V and 6 bases from J; bases unmatched to any gene: 5. Germline V CDR1 and CDR2: SEHNR, FQNEAQ (reference sequence). The CDR3 consists of 14 residues.

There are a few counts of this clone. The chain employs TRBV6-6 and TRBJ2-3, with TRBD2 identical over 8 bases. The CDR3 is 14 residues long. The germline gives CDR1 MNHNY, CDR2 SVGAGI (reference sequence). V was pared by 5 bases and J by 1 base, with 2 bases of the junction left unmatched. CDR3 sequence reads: CASSMTSGTDTQYF. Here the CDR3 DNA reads TGTGCCAGCAGTATGACTAGCGGCACAGATACGCAGTATTTT.

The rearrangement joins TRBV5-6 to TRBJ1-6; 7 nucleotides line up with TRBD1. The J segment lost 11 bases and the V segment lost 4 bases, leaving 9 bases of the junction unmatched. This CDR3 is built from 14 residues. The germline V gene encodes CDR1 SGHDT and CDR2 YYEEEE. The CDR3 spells CASSVTGVVAPLHF. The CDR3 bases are TGTGCCAGCAGCGTAACAGGGGTAGTTGCACCCCTCCACTTT.

CDR3 nucleotide sequence: TGTGCCAGCAGTCCTTGGGCAGGGCGAGACACTGAAGCTTTCTTT. Protein: CASSPWAGRDTEAFF. The chain couples TRBV28 to TRBJ1-1; a weak D match, TRBD1 (5 bases). CDR1 and CDR2 from the germline V gene are MDHEN and SYDVKM. This CDR3 region has 15 residues. Trimming removed 5 bases from V and 3 bases from J, with 16 bases in between.

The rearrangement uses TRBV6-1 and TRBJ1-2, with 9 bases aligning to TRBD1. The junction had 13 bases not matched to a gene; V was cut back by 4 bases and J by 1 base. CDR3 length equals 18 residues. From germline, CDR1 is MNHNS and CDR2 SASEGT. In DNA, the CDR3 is TGTGCCAGCAGTGCCCACCGGGACAGGGCCAGGGGTAACTATGGCTACACCTTC. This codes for CASSAHRDRARGNYGYTF.

The CDR3 DNA sequence: TGTGCCAGCAGAGATACCGGGACAGGGGTTTTCACTGAAGCTTTCTTT. Protein product: CASRDTGTGVFTEAFF. This rearrangement joins TRBV7-9 to TRBJ1-1; 10 bases agree with TRBD1. Losses at the gene ends were 6 bases for V and 4 bases for J; bases not matched to a gene: 11. The length of the CDR3 is 16 residues. Germline V gives CDR1 SEHNR, CDR2 FQNEAQ (reference sequence).

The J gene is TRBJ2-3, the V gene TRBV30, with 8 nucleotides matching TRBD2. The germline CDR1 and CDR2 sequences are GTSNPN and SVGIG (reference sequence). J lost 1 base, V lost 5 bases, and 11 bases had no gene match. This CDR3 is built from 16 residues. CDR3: CAWGKGSGTRTDTQYF. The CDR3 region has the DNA TGTGCCTGGGGTAAGGGTAGCGGGACCCGCACAGATACGCAGTATTTT. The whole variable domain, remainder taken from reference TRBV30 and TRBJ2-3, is SQTIHQWPATLVQPVGSPLSLECTVEGTSNPNLYWYRQAAGRGLQLLFYSVGIGQISSEVPQNLSASRPQDRQFILSSKKLLLSDSGFYLCAWGKGSGTRTDTQYFGPGTRLTVL.

CDR3 amino acids: CASSEMVQGSFGNTIYF. CDR3 DNA sequence: TGTGCCAGCAGTGAAATGGTGCAGGGGTCGTTTGGAAACACCATATATTTT. The V gene is TRBV2, the J gene TRBJ1-3; weak D call: TRBD1 (6 bases). CDR3 length equals 17 residues. Germline lookup yields CDR1 SNHLY and CDR2 FYNNEI. The V end was cut by 2 bases, the J end by 3 bases, with 17 bases between.

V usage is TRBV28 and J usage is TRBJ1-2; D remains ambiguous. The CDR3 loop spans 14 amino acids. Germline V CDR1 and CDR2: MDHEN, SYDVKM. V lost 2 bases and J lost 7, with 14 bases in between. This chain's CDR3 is CASSLGQALGGYTF. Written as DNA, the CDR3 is TGTGCCAGCAGTTTAGGGCAGGCGCTTGGTGGCTACACCTTC.

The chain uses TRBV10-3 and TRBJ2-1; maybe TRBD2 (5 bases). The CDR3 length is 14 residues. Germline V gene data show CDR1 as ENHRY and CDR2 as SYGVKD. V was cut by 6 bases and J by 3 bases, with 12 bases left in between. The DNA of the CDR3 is TGTGCCATCAGCTTTAGCGCAGTCTACAATGAGCAGTTCTTC. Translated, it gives CAISFSAVYNEQFF.

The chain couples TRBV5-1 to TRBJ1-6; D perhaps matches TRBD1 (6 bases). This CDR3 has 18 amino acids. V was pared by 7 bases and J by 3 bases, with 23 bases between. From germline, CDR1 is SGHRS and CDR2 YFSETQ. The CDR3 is CASYPGHTPGYYNSPLHF. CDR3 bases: TGCGCCAGCTACCCGGGACACACACCCGGATACTATAATTCACCCCTCCACTTT.

CDR3 sequence (DNA): TGTGCCTGCTCAGGGCGCGGGGGCACTGAAGCTTTCTTT. Translation: CACSGRGGTEAFF. The rearrangement uses TRBV5-4 and TRBJ1-1; TRBD1 is a possible D gene (5 bases). Germline V gene lookup returns CDR1 SGHNT and CDR2 YYREEE (reference sequence). The CDR3 extends over 13 amino acids. V gave up 10 bases and J gave up 4 bases, with 17 bases separating them.

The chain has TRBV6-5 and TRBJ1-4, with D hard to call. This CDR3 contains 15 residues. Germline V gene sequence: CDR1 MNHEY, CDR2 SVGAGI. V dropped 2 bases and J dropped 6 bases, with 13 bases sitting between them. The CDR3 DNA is TGTGCCAGCAGTTACGGAGGAGGTCTGCATGAAAAACTGTTTTTT. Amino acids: CASSYGGGLHEKLFF.

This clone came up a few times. CDR3 DNA: TGTGCCTGGAGGGGACTTGGGACTAACTATGGCTACACCTTC. Protein sequence: CAWRGLGTNYGYTF. The chain employs TRBV30 and TRBJ1-2, with a weak D call TRBD1 (5 bases). The CDR3 consists of 14 residues. Trimming removed 3 bases at V and 0 bases at J, with 11 bases between. CDR1 is GTSNPN, CDR2 SVGIG, per germline (reference sequence).